Listed below are T cell receptor beta chains from one sample, sequenced in a study of shared clonotypes between healthy human individuals. The table came from immunoSEQ multiplex PCR; TCRdb's copy has only in-frame clones and leaves some out. The sample has about 1.5 million clones, around 97% seen once. Sequences were obtained from naive CD4+ T cells sorted from blood. These receptors were obtained from a man between 25 and 39 years old in good health. Each CDR3 is given with its conserved first and last residue. A D gene is named only where the DNA matches it firmly. Clone size is not always given. Where it is, it says once, few, many or a class for expanded clones.

j_call d_call clone_size v_call cdr3_nt cdr3_aa
TRBJ1-5 NA NA TRBV7-2 TGTGCCAGCAGCTTGGACAGAGATCAGCCCCAGCATTTT CASSLDRDQPQHF
TRBJ2-2 TRBD2 NA TRBV30 TGTGCCGTGACATGGCTAGCGGGAGGGGGGACCGGGGAGCTGTTTTTT CAVTWLAGGGTGELFF
TRBJ1-2 NA NA TRBV7-9 TGTGCCAGCAGCTTAGATGGCTATGGCTACACCTTC CASSLDGYGYTF
TRBJ2-5 TRBD1 NA TRBV19 TGTGCCAGTACGAGCAGGGGGCAAGAGACCCAGTACTTC CASTSRGQETQYF
TRBJ1-4 NA NA TRBV28 TGTGCCAGCAAGGGTAGAACTAATGAAAAACTGTTTTTT CASKGRTNEKLFF
TRBJ2-1 TRBD1 once TRBV13 TGTGCCAGCAGCTCCAGGGGGCAGGGGGTTAGCAATGAGCAGTTCTTC CASSSRGQGVSNEQFF
TRBJ2-4 NA NA TRBV11-2 TGTGCCAGCAGCACCGGACGACAACTAGCCAAAAACATTCAGTACTTC CASSTGRQLAKNIQYF
TRBJ2-1 NA NA TRBV7-8 TGTGCCAGCAGCCCCAGGGGCCCAATTAGCTCCTACAATGAGCAGTTCTTC CASSPRGPISSYNEQFF
TRBJ1-5 NA once TRBV7-9 TGTGCCAGCAGCATCGATTATAGCAATCAGCCCCAGCATTTT CASSIDYSNQPQHF
TRBJ1-5 NA NA TRBV19 TGTGCCAGTGGACGGGACGCCAATCAGCCCCAGCATTTT CASGRDANQPQHF
TRBJ2-5 NA NA TRBV20-1 TGCAGTGCTAGAGCGGTGGAGACCCAGTACTTC CSARAVETQYF
TRBJ2-7 TRBD1 NA TRBV5-1 TGCGCCAGCAGCACCGGACAGGGGTTCGACGAGCAGTACTTC CASSTGQGFDEQYF
TRBJ1-5 TRBD1 NA TRBV28 TGTGCCAGCAGTTTCTATCAGGGGGATCAGCCCCAGCATTTT CASSFYQGDQPQHF
TRBJ2-5 TRBD2 NA TRBV4-1 TGCGCCAGCAGCCAAGATCCAGCGGGAGGGCAAGAGACCCAGTACTTC CASSQDPAGGQETQYF
TRBJ2-3 TRBD2 NA TRBV18 TGTGCCAGCTCACCACGACGGGTAGCGGGAACCACAGATACGCAGTATTTT CASSPRRVAGTTDTQYF
TRBJ2-7 NA NA TRBV5-4 TGTGCCAGCAGCTTGGGCGCCGTTAGCTCCTACGAGCAGTACTTC CASSLGAVSSYEQYF
TRBJ2-7 TRBD2 once TRBV28 TGTGCCAGCAGTCTAGCGGGAGGAGACTCCTACGAGCAGTACTTC CASSLAGGDSYEQYF
TRBJ2-1 TRBD1 NA TRBV5-1 TGCGCCAGCAGACAGGGGAATGAGCAGTTCTTC CASRQGNEQFF
TRBJ2-1 TRBD2 once TRBV5-1 TGCGCCAGCAGCGGGGGGTCTAGCGGATACAATGAGCAGTTCTTC CASSGGSSGYNEQFF
TRBJ1-3 NA NA TRBV5-1 TGCGCCAGCACCACAAGACCGGAACCTGGAAACACCATATATTTT CASTTRPEPGNTIYF
TRBJ2-2 NA NA TRBV7-3 TGTGCCAGCAGCTTAACGGCGGGTGTGCGGGAGCTGTTTTTT CASSLTAGVRELFF
TRBJ2-5 TRBD1 NA TRBV5-5 TGTGCCAGCAGCTTGCTGGGACAGGGACAAGAGACCCAGTACTTC CASSLLGQGQETQYF
TRBJ2-7 NA NA TRBV4-2 TGTGCCAGCAGCCAAAACCCCTCCTACGAGCAGTACTTC CASSQNPSYEQYF
TRBJ2-7 TRBD1 NA TRBV18 TGTGCCAGCTCATCCGGGACAGGGGCTCCCGAGCAGTACTTC CASSSGTGAPEQYF
TRBJ1-3 NA few TRBV11-2 TGTGCCAGCAGCTCGTTAGGCTCTGGAAACACCATATATTTT CASSSLGSGNTIYF
TRBJ1-1 NA NA TRBV18 TGTGCCAGCTCACCAACGATACCCACTCTGAACACTGAAGCTTTCTTT CASSPTIPTLNTEAFF
TRBJ2-7 NA NA TRBV9 TGTGCCAGCAGCGTAGGTGAAAGCCTCTACGAGCAGTACTTC CASSVGESLYEQYF
TRBJ2-7 TRBD2 once TRBV18 TGTGCCAGCTCACTAACCCACGGACTAGCGGGAGGGCCGTACTTC CASSLTHGLAGGPYF
TRBJ2-7 TRBD2 NA TRBV18 TGTGCCAGCTCACGCATCCACTCAGGGACTAGCGATAACGAGCAGTACTTC CASSRIHSGTSDNEQYF
TRBJ2-2 TRBD2 NA TRBV7-2 TGTGCCAGCTGTGCGGTAGCGGGATTAAGGTCCACCGGGGAGCTGTTTTTT CASCAVAGLRSTGELFF
TRBJ2-7 TRBD2 NA TRBV4-3 TGCGCCAGCAGCCGGGGGGGAGCGGGCGACTACGAGCAGTACTTC CASSRGGAGDYEQYF
TRBJ2-7 NA once TRBV5-4 TGTGCCAGCAGCGAACAGGTATCCGCCTACGAGCAGTACTTC CASSEQVSAYEQYF
TRBJ1-5 NA once TRBV11-2 TGTGCCAGCAGTCAAATGCGCGGTCAGCCCCAGCATTTT CASSQMRGQPQHF
TRBJ2-1 TRBD2 NA TRBV5-1 TGCGCCAGCAGGGCAAGGGGAGGGGTGGATGAGCAGTTCTTC CASRARGGVDEQFF
TRBJ2-2 NA NA TRBV28 TGTGCCAGCAGTTCCCCGGCCGACACCGGGGAGCTGTTTTTT CASSSPADTGELFF
TRBJ1-1 TRBD1 NA TRBV7-9 TGTGCCAGCACCTCCCAAACAGGGGCCACTGAAGCTTTCTTT CASTSQTGATEAFF
TRBJ2-2 NA NA TRBV28 TGTGCCAGCAGTTTAGGAGTTCCCGGGGAGCTGTTTTTT CASSLGVPGELFF
TRBJ2-7 TRBD1 once TRBV28 TGTGCCAGCACCGGGACAGGGCCGCGGGGATACGAGCAGTACTTC CASTGTGPRGYEQYF
TRBJ2-3 TRBD2 NA TRBV30 TGTGCCTGGAGGGGGGGGACTAGCGGGCCTGATACGCAGTATTTT CAWRGGTSGPDTQYF
TRBJ2-1 TRBD2 NA TRBV6-6 TGTGCCAGCATCACCCGGGGAGGGTCCGTAAATGAGCAGTTCTTC CASITRGGSVNEQFF
TRBJ2-3 NA NA TRBV6-1 TGTGCCAGCAGACCCTTCGCAGATACGCAGTATTTT CASRPFADTQYF
TRBJ2-7 NA NA TRBV7-9 TGTGCCAGCAGCCCCGTCGGGGGAGCGGGTGGGTACGAGCAGTACTTC CASSPVGGAGGYEQYF
TRBJ2-1 TRBD2 NA TRBV6-1 TGTGCCAGCAAGACTAGCGGGAGCTCCTACAATGAGCAGTTCTTC CASKTSGSSYNEQFF
TRBJ2-3 TRBD1 NA TRBV5-1 TGCGCCAGCACCTACAGGGGGAGGACAGATACGCAGTATTTT CASTYRGRTDTQYF
TRBJ1-1 NA NA TRBV7-2 TGTGCCAGCAGCTTAAGGGTCACGGGGGGCGGCACTGAAGCTTTCTTT CASSLRVTGGGTEAFF
TRBJ2-1 NA NA TRBV11-3 TGTGCCAGCAGCCAGGACAGTTACAATGAGCAGTTCTTC CASSQDSYNEQFF
TRBJ2-7 TRBD2 NA TRBV5-1 TGCGCCAGCAGCTTGCTAGCGGAGTCCTACGAGCAGTACTTC CASSLLAESYEQYF
TRBJ2-3 TRBD1 NA TRBV5-1 TGCGCCAGCAGCCGGGCCGGGACAGGGGGCACTACGCAGTATTTT CASSRAGTGGTTQYF